This T cell receptor beta chain was recorded in a study of T cells after yellow fever vaccination. Study results and limitations: Weaker overall was a secondary response that nonetheless peaked faster, on day 5 versus 15. FACS-sorted repertoires could contain abundant clonotypes contaminating from the bulk population.

The authors made TCR cDNA by 5'RACE template switching, adding a universal primer site and UMIs. A single record per CDR3 protein comes from TCRdb applying MiXCR to the 5' RACE reads. Of some 200,000 distinct CDR3 sequences listed, more than 3% were seen once; the top ten hold around 3.3%. This clonotype has just a few counts. Its antigen is unidentified. V was clipped by 7 bases and J by 0 bases; unmatched bases: 8. The CDR3 is 17 residues long. The germline CDR1 and CDR2 sequences are SGHTA and FQGNSA. The source is a man aged 18 to 29 who received the YFV17D yellow fever vaccine. The starting material was CD4+ T cells sorted from PBMCs, obtained 10 days after the yellow fever booster vaccination. This chain joins TRBV7-2 and TRBJ2-1, with TRBD2 matching 11 bases. The CDR3 reads CASTPLAGGPSYNEQFF. The CDR3 bases are TGTGCCAGCACCCCTCTAGCGGGGGGTCCCTCCTACAATGAGCAGTTCTTC.